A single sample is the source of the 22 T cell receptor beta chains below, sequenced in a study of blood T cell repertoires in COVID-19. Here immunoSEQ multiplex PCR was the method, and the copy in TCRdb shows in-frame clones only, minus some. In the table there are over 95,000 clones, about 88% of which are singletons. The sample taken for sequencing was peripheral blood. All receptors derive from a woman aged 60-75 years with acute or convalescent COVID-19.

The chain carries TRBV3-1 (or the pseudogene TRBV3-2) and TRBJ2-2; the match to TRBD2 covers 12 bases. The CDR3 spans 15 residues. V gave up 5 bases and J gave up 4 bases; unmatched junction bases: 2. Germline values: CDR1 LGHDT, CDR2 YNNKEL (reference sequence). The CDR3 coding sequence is TGTGCCAGCAGCGCACTAGCGGGGGGCACCGGGGAGCTGTTTTTT. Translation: CASSALAGGTGELFF.

DNA of the CDR3: TGTGCCAGCAGCCAATTCACAGGGGTAATGGACGGGGAGCTGTTTTTT. Its protein is CASSQFTGVMDGELFF. The V call is TRBV3-1 (or the pseudogene TRBV3-2), the J call TRBJ2-2; 7 nucleotides line up with TRBD1. Trimming cost V 2 bases and J 7 bases; bases outside gene matches: 10. The CDR3 covers 16 residues. Germline-derived CDR1 and CDR2 are LGHDT and YNNKEL (reference sequence).

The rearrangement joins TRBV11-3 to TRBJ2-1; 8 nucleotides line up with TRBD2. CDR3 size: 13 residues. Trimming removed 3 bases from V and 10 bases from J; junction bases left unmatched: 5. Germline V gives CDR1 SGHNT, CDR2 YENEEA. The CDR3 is CASSFGGAGEQFF. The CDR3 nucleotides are TGTGCCAGCAGCTTCGGGGGGGCTGGGGAGCAGTTCTTC.

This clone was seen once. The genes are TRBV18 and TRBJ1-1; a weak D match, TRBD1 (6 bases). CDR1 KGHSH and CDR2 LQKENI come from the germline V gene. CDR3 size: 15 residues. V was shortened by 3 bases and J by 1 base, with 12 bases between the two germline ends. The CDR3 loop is CASSPAVGGNTEAFF. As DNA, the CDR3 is TGTGCCAGCTCACCTGCAGTAGGGGGGAACACTGAAGCTTTCTTT.

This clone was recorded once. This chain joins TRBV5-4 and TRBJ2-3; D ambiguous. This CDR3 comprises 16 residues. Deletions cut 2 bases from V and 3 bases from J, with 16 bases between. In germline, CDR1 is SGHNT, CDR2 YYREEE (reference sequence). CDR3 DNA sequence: TGTGCCAGCAGCTTAGTACCCTTGGCGCGGACAGATACGCAGTATTTT. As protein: CASSLVPLARTDTQYF.

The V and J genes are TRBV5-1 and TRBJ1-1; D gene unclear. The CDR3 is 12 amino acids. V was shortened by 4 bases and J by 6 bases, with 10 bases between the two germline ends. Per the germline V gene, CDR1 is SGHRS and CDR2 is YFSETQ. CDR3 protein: CASSGSESEAFF. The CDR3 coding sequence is TGCGCCAGCAGCGGCAGCGAATCTGAAGCTTTCTTT.

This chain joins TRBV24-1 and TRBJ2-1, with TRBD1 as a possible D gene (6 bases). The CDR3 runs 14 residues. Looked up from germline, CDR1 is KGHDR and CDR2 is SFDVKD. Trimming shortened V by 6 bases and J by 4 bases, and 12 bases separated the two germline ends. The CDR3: CATSPTDRYNEQFF. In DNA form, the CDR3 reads TGTGCCACCAGTCCTACAGACAGGTACAATGAGCAGTTCTTC.

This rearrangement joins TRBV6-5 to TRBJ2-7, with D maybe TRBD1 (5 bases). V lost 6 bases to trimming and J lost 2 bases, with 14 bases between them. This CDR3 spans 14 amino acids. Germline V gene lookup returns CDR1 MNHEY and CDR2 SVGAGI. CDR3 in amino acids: CASSPRTQTYEQYF. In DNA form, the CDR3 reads TGTGCCAGCAGCCCGCGGACACAAACCTACGAGCAGTACTTC.

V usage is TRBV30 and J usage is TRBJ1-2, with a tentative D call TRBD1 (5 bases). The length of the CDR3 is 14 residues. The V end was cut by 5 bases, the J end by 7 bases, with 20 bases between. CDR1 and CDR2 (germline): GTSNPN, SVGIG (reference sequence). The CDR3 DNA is TGTGCCTGGGAAGGTCCAGGGCTGGAGGGTGGCTACACCTTC. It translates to CAWEGPGLEGGYTF. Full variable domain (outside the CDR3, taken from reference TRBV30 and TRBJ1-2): SQTIHQWPATLVQPVGSPLSLECTVEGTSNPNLYWYRQAAGRGLQLLFYSVGIGQISSEVPQNLSASRPQDRQFILSSKKLLLSDSGFYLCAWEGPGLEGGYTFGSGTRLTVV.

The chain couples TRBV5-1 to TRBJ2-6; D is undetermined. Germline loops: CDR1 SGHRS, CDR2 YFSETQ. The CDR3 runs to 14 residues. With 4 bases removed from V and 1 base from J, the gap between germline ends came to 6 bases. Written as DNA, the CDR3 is TGCGCCAGCAGCATGACTTCTGGGGCCAACGTCCTGACTTTC. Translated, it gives CASSMTSGANVLTF.

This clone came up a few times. The chain's CDR3 is CASSQDKRGGEQFF. Written as DNA, the CDR3 is TGTGCCAGCAGCCAAGACAAGCGGGGGGGTGAGCAGTTCTTC. This chain uses TRBV4-2 with TRBJ2-1, with 10 bases matching TRBD2. CDR1 is LGHNA, CDR2 YNFKEQ, per germline. The length of the CDR3 is 14 residues. V was clipped by 0 bases and J by 9 bases; unmatched bases: 2.

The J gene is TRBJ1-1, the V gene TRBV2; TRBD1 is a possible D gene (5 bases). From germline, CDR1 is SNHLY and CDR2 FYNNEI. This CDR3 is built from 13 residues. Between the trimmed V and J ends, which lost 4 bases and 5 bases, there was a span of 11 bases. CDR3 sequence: CASSAGIGTEAFF. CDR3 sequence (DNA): TGTGCCAGCAGTGCAGGGATAGGAACTGAAGCTTTCTTT.

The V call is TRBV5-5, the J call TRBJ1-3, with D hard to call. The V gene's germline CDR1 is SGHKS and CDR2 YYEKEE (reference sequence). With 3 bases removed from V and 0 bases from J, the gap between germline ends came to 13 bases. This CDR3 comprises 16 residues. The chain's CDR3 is CASSSPAASSGNTIYF. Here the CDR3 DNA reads TGTGCCAGCAGCTCCCCGGCAGCTAGCTCTGGAAACACCATATATTTT.

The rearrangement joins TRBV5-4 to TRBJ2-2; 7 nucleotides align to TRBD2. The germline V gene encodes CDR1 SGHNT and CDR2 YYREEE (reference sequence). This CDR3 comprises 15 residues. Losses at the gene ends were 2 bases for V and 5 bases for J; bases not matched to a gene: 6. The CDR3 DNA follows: TGTGCCAGCAGCTTTGGACTAGGAGGTACCGGGGAGCTGTTTTTT. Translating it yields CASSFGLGGTGELFF.

The CDR3 protein is CASSQDTGGGQETQYF. DNA for the CDR3: TGCGCCAGCAGCCAAGATACAGGGGGAGGGCAAGAGACCCAGTACTTC. This rearrangement joins TRBV4-1 to TRBJ2-5; tentative D call: TRBD1 (8 bases). V dropped 0 bases and J dropped 2 bases, with 13 bases sitting between them. Germline V lookup: CDR1 MGHRA, CDR2 YSYEKL. The CDR3 has 16 residues.

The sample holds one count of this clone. The CDR3 region has the DNA TGTGCCAGCGAACCCTTCCGGGGGGGGGATCAGCCCCAGCATTTT. As protein: CASEPFRGGDQPQHF. The genes are TRBV7-9 and TRBJ1-5, with D possibly being TRBD1 (5 bases). Trimming left V 8 bases short and J 5 bases short, with 19 bases between. The CDR3 sequence is 15 residues long. CDR1 is SEHNR and CDR2 is FQNEAQ in the germline V gene (reference sequence). Full variable domain (remainder filled in from reference TRBV7-9 and TRBJ1-5): DTGVSQNPRHKITKRGQNVTFRCDPISEHNRLYWYRQTLGQGPEFLTYFQNEAQLEKSRLLSDRFSAERPKGSFSTLEIQRTEQGDSAMYLCASEPFRGGDQPQHFGDGTRLSIL.

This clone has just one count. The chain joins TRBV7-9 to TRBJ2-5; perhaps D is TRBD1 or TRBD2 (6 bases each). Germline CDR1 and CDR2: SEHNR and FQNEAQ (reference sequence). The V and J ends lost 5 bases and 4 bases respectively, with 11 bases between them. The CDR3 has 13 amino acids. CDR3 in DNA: TGTGCCAGCAGCGTAGGGGGGCGAGAGACCCAGTACTTC. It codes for CASSVGGRETQYF. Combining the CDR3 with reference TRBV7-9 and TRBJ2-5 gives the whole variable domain DTGVSQNPRHKITKRGQNVTFRCDPISEHNRLYWYRQTLGQGPEFLTYFQNEAQLEKSRLLSDRFSAERPKGSFSTLEIQRTEQGDSAMYLCASSVGGRETQYFGPGTRLLVL.

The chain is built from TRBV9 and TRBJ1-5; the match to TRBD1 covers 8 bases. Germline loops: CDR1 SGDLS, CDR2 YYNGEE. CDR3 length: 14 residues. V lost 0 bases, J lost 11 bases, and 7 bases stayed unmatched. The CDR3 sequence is CASSVDSGDRTQHF. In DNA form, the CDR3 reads TGTGCCAGCAGCGTAGATTCTGGGGACAGGACCCAGCATTTT.

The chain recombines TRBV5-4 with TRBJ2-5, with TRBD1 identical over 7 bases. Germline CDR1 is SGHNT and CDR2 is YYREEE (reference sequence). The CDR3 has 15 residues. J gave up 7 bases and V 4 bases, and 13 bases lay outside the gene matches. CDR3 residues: CASSTDRTTFGTQYF. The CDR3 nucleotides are TGTGCCAGCAGCACGGACAGGACGACGTTCGGGACCCAGTACTTC. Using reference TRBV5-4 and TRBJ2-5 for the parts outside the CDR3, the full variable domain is ETGVTQSPTHLIKTRGQQVTLRCSSQSGHNTVSWYQQALGQGPQFIFQYYREEENGRGNFPPRFSGLQFPNYSSELNVNALELDDSALYLCASSTDRTTFGTQYFGPGTRLLVL.

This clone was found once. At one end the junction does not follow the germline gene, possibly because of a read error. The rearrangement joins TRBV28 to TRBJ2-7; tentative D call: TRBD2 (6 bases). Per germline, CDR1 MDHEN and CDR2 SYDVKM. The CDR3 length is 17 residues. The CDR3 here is CAGSPHGWGVVGYEQYF. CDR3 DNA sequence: TGTGCCGGCAGTCCTCACGGGTGGGGGGTGGTGGGCTACGAGCAGTACTTC.

CDR3 in DNA: TGTGCCAGCAGCCTCGTCAGGGATCAGCCCCAGCATTTT. Its translation is CASSLVRDQPQHF. The chain couples TRBV6-5 to TRBJ1-5; D possibly corresponds to TRBD1 (5 bases). The CDR3 is made up of 13 amino acids. V lost 6 bases and J lost 5, with 11 bases in between. Germline lookup yields CDR1 MNHEY and CDR2 SVGAGI.

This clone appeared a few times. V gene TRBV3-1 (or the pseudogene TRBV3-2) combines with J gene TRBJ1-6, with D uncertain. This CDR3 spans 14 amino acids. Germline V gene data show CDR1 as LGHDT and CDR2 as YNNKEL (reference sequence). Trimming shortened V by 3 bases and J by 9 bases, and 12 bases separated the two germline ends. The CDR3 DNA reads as TGTGCCAGCAGCCAGGGCAGTATTAGTTCACCCCTCCACTTT. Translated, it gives CASSQGSISSPLHF.